In its sample, the clone carrying this T cell receptor beta chain was seen many times. The data were produced by immunoSEQ multiplex PCR, yet TCRdb's version contains in-frame clones alone and is incomplete. The repertoire holds about 68,000 clones, with 70% to 90% as singletons. This sample stems from a study of neoadjuvant anti-PD-1 for oral cavity cancer. Study in general: Most patients had three to four biweekly doses of 3 mg/kg nivolumab before resection. Around day 43, patients without progression received a fourth nivolumab dose before surgery.

As for time point: after neoadjuvant nivolumab, at surgical resection. Patients had newly diagnosed, untreated stage II-IVA oral cavity squamous cell carcinoma. This material consisted of PBMCs, taken after nivolumab (anti-PD-1) treatment. This TCR derives from a person aged 35-79 years with oral cavity squamous cell carcinoma.

CDR3 sequence reads: CASTADRGVSEAFF. The DNA of the CDR3 is TGTGCCAGCACCGCGGACAGAGGCGTTTCTGAAGCTTTCTTT. This chain connects TRBV7-9 to TRBJ1-1; tentatively, D is TRBD1 (6 bases). The CDR3 sequence is 14 residues long. The V and J ends lost 7 bases and 6 bases respectively, with 18 bases between them. Germline V gene sequence: CDR1 SEHNR, CDR2 FQNEAQ (reference sequence).